The rows below give T cell receptor beta chains drawn from one sample of a study of identifying expanded T cells in peripheral blood. The method was immunoSEQ multiplex PCR; TCRdb's version includes in-frame clones alone and lacks a portion of them. The table records about 52,000 clones, around 82% of them present only once. The sample consisted of blood. These receptors were obtained from a person aged 18 to 75 in good health. Each CDR3 is given with its conserved first and last residue. The D gene is left open where the match is weak.

V: TRBV10-3; D: -; CDR3: CAISESQGFNQPQHF
V: TRBV5-4; D: TRBD1; CDR3: CASSSDRLEYEQYF
V: TRBV2; D: -; CDR3: CASSHNTGELFF
V: TRBV2; D: TRBD1; CDR3: CASPSDRGPRETQYF
V: TRBV5-1; D: -; CDR3: CASSLDPAYEQYF
V: TRBV15; D: -; CDR3: CATSRSRQRGGINLYQETQYF
V: TRBV4-1; D: TRBD2; CDR3: CASSHGGGASYEQYF
V: TRBV28; D: TRBD1; CDR3: CASSRLSGGEQYF
V: TRBV29-1; D: -; CDR3: CSVEALAGAEAFF
V: TRBV6-1; D: TRBD2; CDR3: CASSESAGAGDTQYF
V: TRBV19; D: -; CDR3: CASSGLNEKLFF
V: TRBV3-2; D: -; CDR3: CASSPQYF
V: TRBV7-9; D: -; CDR3: CASSLRTIRETQYF
V: TRBV2; D: TRBD1; CDR3: CASSAGQPSSGNTIYF
V: TRBV19; D: TRBD2; CDR3: CASRLAGDTQYF
V: TRBV2; D: TRBD1; CDR3: CASRTQEQGAIETQYF
V: TRBV7-2; D: -; CDR3: CASSFRAQDGLSNQPQHF
V: TRBV6-5; D: -; CDR3: CASSYLALSGQETQYF
V: TRBV6-6; D: -; CDR3: CASSPSFPSTDTQYF
V: TRBV21-1; D: -; CDR3: CASSKKGASEDIQYF
V: TRBV30; D: -; CDR3: CAYGGQLSYNEQFF
V: TRBV5-1; D: -; CDR3: CASSLGRETQYF
V: TRBV4-1; D: TRBD1; CDR3: CASSDLTGGSTEAFF
V: TRBV7-3; D: TRBD1; CDR3: CASSRGQMNTEAFF
V: TRBV18; D: -; CDR3: CASSPAQGNTGELFF
V: TRBV4-1; D: -; CDR3: CASSQELAGLETQYF
V: TRBV30; D: -; CDR3: CAWSMGGRTQYF
V: TRBV21-1; D: -; CDR3: CASSNQVRFSAETQYF
V: TRBV7-6; D: -; CDR3: CASSSYGAANYGYTF
V: TRBV27; D: TRBD2; CDR3: CASSSPGGRGLPAYEQYF
V: TRBV2; D: TRBD1; CDR3: CASRPDRGNYGYTF
V: TRBV5-8; D: TRBD2; CDR3: CASSWETLAGATDTQYF
V: TRBV11-2; D: -; CDR3: CASSLPGELFF
V: TRBV19; D: TRBD2; CDR3: CASNTLGSGTNEQFF
V: TRBV19; D: -; CDR3: CASSRGGGGYNEQFF
V: TRBV2; D: -; CDR3: CASPYNNYGYTF
V: TRBV4-2; D: TRBD2; CDR3: CASSQVVTSGTYEQYF
V: TRBV2; D: -; CDR3: CASSEETFSTDTQYF
V: TRBV7-2; D: -; CDR3: CASSLVVGFTGELFF
V: TRBV18; D: TRBD2; CDR3: CASSPRLAGGYNEQFF
V: TRBV2; D: -; CDR3: CASSERLETQYF
V: TRBV5-1; D: -; CDR3: CASSSTGRDGYTF
V: TRBV2; D: -; CDR3: CASRMVEGYTF
V: TRBV5-8; D: TRBD2; CDR3: CASSMDSGGAWETQYF
V: TRBV11-2; D: -; CDR3: CASSSRLGSNEQFF